These 30 T cell receptor beta chains originate from one sample sequenced in a study of molecular identifiers for immune sequencing clone quantification. Using its own MiXCR run on the PCR reads, TCRdb lists one record per CDR3 protein. The sample records approximately 8,000 distinct CDR3 sequences, 35% being singletons. The sequenced sample was naive CD8+ T cells from blood, with Jurkat cell RNA spiked in. Subset noted: FACS-sorted CD8+CD4-CCR7+CD45RA+ naive T cells. These receptors came from a human donor in good health. Some libraries in this study had Jurkat cell RNA spiked in.

By sample fraction, this clonotype is medium-sized. V gene TRBV7-2 combines with J gene TRBJ1-1, with D unclear. Trimming cost V 3 bases and J 1 base, with 12 bases left between them. The length of the CDR3 is 15 residues. CDR1 and CDR2 from the germline V gene are SGHTA and FQGNSA. CDR3 loop: CASSFGPTQNTEAFF. CDR3 nucleotide sequence: TGTGCCAGCAGCTTCGGACCCACTCAGAACACTGAAGCTTTCTTT.

The J gene is TRBJ2-5, the V gene TRBV6-5; the D gene is possibly TRBD1 (5 bases). This CDR3 is 11 amino acids long. The V end lost 8 bases, the J end lost 3 bases, and 7 bases lay between the germline ends. Germline CDR1 and CDR2: MNHEY and SVGAGI. This CDR3 reads CASGAEETQYF. The CDR3 DNA sequence: TGTGCCAGCGGGGCAGAAGAGACCCAGTACTTC.

The sample holds a few counts of this clonotype. The chain links TRBV12-3 or TRBV12-4 to TRBJ2-3; D unresolved. The CDR3 loop spans 12 amino acids. Trimming stripped 3 bases from V and 8 bases from J, with 9 bases between. CDR3 loop: CASSLSGFTQYF. For the CDR3, the DNA is TGTGCCAGCAGTTTGTCAGGATTTACGCAGTATTTT.

The CDR3 bases are TGTGCCAGCAGTGATCTCACGCTGGACGAGCAGTACTTC. This codes for CASSDLTLDEQYF. The chain couples TRBV2 to TRBJ2-7; D unresolved. Germline CDR1 reads SNHLY; CDR2 reads FYNNEI. The CDR3 covers 13 residues. V lost 3 bases to trimming and J lost 5 bases, with 11 bases between them.

As concerns this clonotype: A read error is possible here, since a much larger clone lies one base away. The J gene is TRBJ1-5, the V gene TRBV19, with 7 bases identical to TRBD1. The germline V gene has CDR1 LNHDA and CDR2 SQIVND (reference sequence). The CDR3 has 13 amino acids. CDR3 sequence reads: CASRLTGYQPQQF. CDR3 bases: TGTGCCAGTAGGCTGACAGGGTATCAGCCCCAGCAGTTT.

Relative to its sample, this clonotype is medium-sized. The chain couples TRBV4-3 to TRBJ1-4, with 7 bases matching TRBD1. V lost 5 bases to trimming and J lost 5 bases; unmatched junction nucleotides: 8. Germline CDR1 is LGHNA and CDR2 is YSLEER. The CDR3 consists of 15 residues. This CDR3 is CASSVRDSRNEKLFF. In DNA, the CDR3 is TGCGCCAGCAGCGTGAGGGACAGCCGAAATGAAAAACTGTTTTTT.

There are a few counts of this clonotype. The rearrangement links TRBV2 to TRBJ2-3, with D uncertain. Germline V gene sequence: CDR1 SNHLY, CDR2 FYNNEI. The V gene lost 4 bases and the J gene lost 6 bases, with 14 bases spanning the gap. This CDR3 is built from 14 residues. CDR3 sequence reads: CASSGHPAQDTQYF. The CDR3 bases are TGTGCCAGCAGTGGACACCCCGCCCAGGATACGCAGTATTTT.

As for this clonotype: The final CDR3 position lacks the conserved phenylalanine or tryptophan, pointing to a likely read error. The chain joins TRBV20-1 to TRBJ2-7; D ambiguous. V lost 0 bases and J 5 bases, leaving 14 bases between the germline ends. Germline values: CDR1 DFQATT, CDR2 SNEGSKA (reference sequence). This CDR3 is built from 14 residues. CDR3 sequence reads: CSARDSRVSHEQYL. The CDR3, as DNA: TGCAGTGCTAGAGATAGCCGGGTTTCCCACGAGCAGTACTTA.

A remark on this clonotype: Possible read error: a much larger clone is one base away. The chain couples TRBV7-9 to TRBJ1-1, with D unclear. V was trimmed by 8 bases and J by 4 bases, leaving 11 bases between them. Germline CDR1 SEHNR, CDR2 FQNEAQ (reference sequence). This CDR3 comprises 12 residues. The CDR3 bases are TGTGCCAGCGGCTCAGTGACCACTGAAGCTTTCTTT. It encodes CASGSVTTEAFF.

This chain connects TRBV11-2 to TRBJ1-5; 7 nucleotides match TRBD1. V lost 5 bases to trimming and J lost 6 bases; unmatched junction nucleotides: 7. The CDR3 sequence is 14 residues long. Germline V CDR1 and CDR2: SGHAT, FQNNGV. The CDR3 DNA is TGTGCCAGCAGCCCCCAGGGGGGGGGTCAGCCCCAGCATTTT. Its translation is CASSPQGGGQPQHF.

This clonotype was seen once. The junction departs from germline at one end; a sequencing error may be responsible. CDR3 region: CASSQCRQDVMFKTDTGERFF. The CDR3 DNA reads as TGCGCCAGCAGTCAATGCAGACAGGACGTAATGTTTAAGACGGACACCGGGGAGCGGTTTTTT. The chain carries TRBV23-1 and TRBJ2-2, with TRBD1 as a possible D gene (6 bases). TRBV23-1 is an ORF, with its function uncertain. This CDR3 has 21 amino acids.

A note on this clonotype: This clone may be a read error of a much larger clone one base away. The J gene is TRBJ1-1, the V gene TRBV6-5, with 9 bases identical to TRBD1. The CDR3 has 15 residues. Germline values: CDR1 MNHEY, CDR2 SVGAGI. With 2 bases clipped from V and 7 bases from J, the junction kept 8 bases outside the gene matches. For the CDR3, the DNA is TGTGCCAGCAGTTACGAAGGGACAGGGTTTAGTGAAGCTTTCTTT. This gives the protein CASSYEGTGFSEAFF.

This clonotype is termed medium-sized. The chain employs TRBV7-6 and TRBJ2-5; D remains ambiguous. Germline CDR1 is SGHVS and CDR2 is FNYEAQ. The CDR3 covers 13 residues. The V end lost 5 bases, the J end lost 2 bases, and 9 bases lay between the germline ends. This CDR3 reads CASSHGRQETQYF. For the CDR3, the DNA is TGTGCCAGCAGCCATGGACGGCAAGAGACCCAGTACTTC.

This clonotype is medium-sized (0.01 to 0.1%). V and J are TRBV6-2 or TRBV6-3 and TRBJ2-4; 7 bases are a match to TRBD1. The CDR3 has 13 amino acids. J gave up 6 bases and V 7 bases, and 6 bases lay outside the gene matches. The germline V gene has CDR1 MNHEY and CDR2 SVGEGT. CDR3 nucleotides: TGTGCCAGCACCCCCGGGACAGTAAACATTCAGTACTTC. As protein: CASTPGTVNIQYF.

As for this clonotype: This sequence may be a read error, since a much larger clone differs from it by one base. This chain links TRBV7-2 with TRBJ1-5, with D hard to call. The germline V gene has CDR1 SGHTA and CDR2 FQGNSA. CDR3 length equals 15 residues. CDR3 residues: CASSSGLLSNQPQQF. CDR3 bases: TGTGCCAGCAGCTCCGGACTACTAAGCAATCAGCCCCAGCAATTT.

A remark on this clonotype: This could be a read error, since a much larger clone is one nucleotide away. This chain links TRBV19 with TRBJ2-1; D might be TRBD1 (6 bases). This CDR3 is built from 14 residues. V gave up 7 bases and J gave up 6 bases, with 16 bases separating them. The germline CDR1 and CDR2 sequences are LNHDA and SQIVND (reference sequence). The CDR3 DNA follows: TGTGCCAGTACCTCCCAGGGGCCGATCAATGAGCAGTTCTTC. Amino acids: CASTSQGPINEQFF.

The chain combines TRBV5-3 with TRBJ1-2, with D possibly matching TRBD1 (5 bases). TRBV5-3 is labeled an ORF, and its function is uncertain. Trimming stripped 9 bases from V and 3 bases from J, with 12 bases between. The CDR3 totals 12 residues. The CDR3 DNA reads as TGTGCCACCTCCGTGGGGGACTATGGCTACACCTTC. This sequence encodes CATSVGDYGYTF.

This clonotype was observed a few times. The V and J genes are TRBV10-3 and TRBJ1-1; a weak D match, TRBD1 (5 bases). This CDR3 comprises 14 residues. V dropped 10 bases and J dropped 0 bases, with 15 bases sitting between them. Germline V gene sequence: CDR1 ENHRY, CDR2 SYGVKD. The CDR3 region is CATIPGTLNTEAFF. CDR3 coding DNA: TGTGCCACAATCCCCGGGACGTTGAACACTGAAGCTTTCTTT.

As to this clonotype: One base away lies a much larger clone, so this may be a sequencing read error. No conserved phenylalanine or tryptophan ends this CDR3, so it is likely a read error. The chain joins TRBV5-1 to TRBJ1-1; D gene ambiguous. There are 12 residues in the CDR3. V was trimmed by 4 bases and J by 0 bases, leaving 4 bases between them. CDR1 is SGHRS, CDR2 YFSETQ, per germline. CDR3 protein: CASSAMNTEAFY. In DNA form, the CDR3 reads TGCGCCAGCAGCGCCATGAACACTGAAGCTTTCTAT.

This clonotype occurred once. A read error may be the cause here, since a much bigger clone is one base away. This chain links TRBV28 with TRBJ2-3; the D is unclear. Germline V lookup: CDR1 MDHEN, CDR2 SYDVKM. V was trimmed by 2 bases and J by 5 bases, leaving 8 bases between them. The CDR3 extends over 13 amino acids. DNA of the CDR3: TGTGCCAGCAGTTTACCCGACCTAGATACGCAGTATTTT. Translating it yields CASSLPDLDTQYF.

This clonotype is medium-sized within its sample. The chain has TRBV15 and TRBJ2-2; D gene unclear. The V end was cut by 0 bases, the J end by 3 bases, with 5 bases between. The germline V gene encodes CDR1 LNHNV and CDR2 YYDKDF (reference sequence). The CDR3 extends over 14 amino acids. The CDR3 bases are TGTGCCACCAGCAGAGATGAAGACACCGGGGAGCTGTTTTTT. Residues: CATSRDEDTGELFF.

The V call is TRBV5-1, the J call TRBJ2-3; 7 bases fit TRBD2. V lost 3 bases, J lost 6 bases, and 7 bases stayed unmatched. The CDR3 totals 14 residues. CDR1 and CDR2 (germline): SGHRS, YFSETQ. The CDR3: CASSWSGKVDTQYF. CDR3 bases: TGCGCCAGCAGCTGGAGCGGGAAAGTGGATACGCAGTATTTT.

Note on this clonotype: Being one base from a much bigger clone, this may be a read error. Likely a read error: the CDR3 ends without its conserved phenylalanine or tryptophan. The V gene is TRBV7-3, the J gene TRBJ2-2; no firm D call. The germline gives CDR1 SGHTA, CDR2 FQGTGA. CDR3 length equals 15 residues. Trimming removed 5 bases from V and 5 bases from J, with 15 bases in between. CDR3 DNA sequence: TGTGCCAGCAGCCCCCTCGGTGGTGGGACCGGGGAGCTGTTTTTA. Translated, it gives CASSPLGGGTGELFL.

This clonotype is deemed medium-sized. The rearrangement uses TRBV7-9 and TRBJ2-7; no clear D gene. CDR3 length: 15 residues. Looked up from germline, CDR1 is SEHNR and CDR2 is FQNEAQ (reference sequence). V lost 4 bases to trimming and J lost 4 bases, with 17 bases between them. Written as DNA, the CDR3 is TGTGCCAGCAGCTCCTCGAAGACTCTTAGTTACGAGCAGTACTTC. Its translation is CASSSSKTLSYEQYF.

The chain carries TRBV4-3 and TRBJ2-3; 8 nucleotides agree with TRBD2. V lost 1 base and J lost 5; bases outside the gene matches: 8. This CDR3 has 16 residues. Germline V gene sequence: CDR1 LGHNA, CDR2 YSLEER. Here the CDR3 reads CASSQGPSGSGDTQYF. The CDR3, as DNA: TGCGCCAGCAGCCAAGGTCCCAGCGGGAGCGGAGATACGCAGTATTTT.

This clonotype qualifies as medium-sized. The chain uses TRBV7-8 and TRBJ2-5, with D tentatively TRBD2 (6 bases). V dropped 2 bases and J dropped 4 bases, with 11 bases sitting between them. The CDR3 spans 14 residues. The V gene's germline CDR1 is SGHVS and CDR2 FQNEAQ. Here the CDR3 reads CASSLPPGGETQYF. The CDR3, as DNA: TGTGCCAGCAGCTTACCCCCCGGGGGAGAGACCCAGTACTTC.

This clonotype was recorded a few times. The V and J genes are TRBV20-1 and TRBJ1-4, with D possibly matching TRBD1 (6 bases). The CDR3 contains 13 residues. V lost 6 bases and J 8 bases, leaving 16 bases between the germline ends. CDR1 DFQATT and CDR2 SNEGSKA come from the germline V gene (reference sequence). The CDR3 DNA is TGCAGTGCCAGGACAGCCCCTAGGGAAAAACTGTTTTTT. This gives the protein CSARTAPREKLFF.

The chain links TRBV6-1 to TRBJ1-5; the D is unclear. Trimming left V 6 bases short and J 9 bases short, with 12 bases between. CDR1 is MNHNS, CDR2 SASEGT, per germline. The CDR3 is 12 residues long. CDR3 nucleotides: TGTGCCAGCAGCCCCGAAGGCCGGCCCCAGCATTTT. It encodes CASSPEGRPQHF.

By share of the sample, this clonotype is medium-sized. The chain recombines TRBV28 with TRBJ2-7; a weak D match, TRBD2 (5 bases). Germline assignment: CDR1 MDHEN and CDR2 SYDVKM. This CDR3 is built from 14 residues. Trimming took 3 bases from V and 6 from J, leaving 15 bases between them. The CDR3 DNA sequence: TGTGCCAGCAGTTTGGAGGCTGAAACGGCCGAGCAGTACTTC. Translated: CASSLEAETAEQYF.

The chain combines TRBV12-3 or TRBV12-4 with TRBJ2-3, with a weak D call TRBD2 (6 bases). V was trimmed by 6 bases and J by 10 bases, leaving 14 bases between them. This CDR3 comprises 12 residues. The CDR3 DNA reads as TGTGCCAGCAGAGGGGACTCCAGGCCGCAGTATTTT. Amino acid sequence: CASRGDSRPQYF.